Listed here is a single TCR beta chain. What it binds is not known. These data originate in a study of cytomegalovirus exposure and HLA in healthy donors. Overall study results and limits: CMV antigen specificity of a few CMV-associated chains was confirmed in vitro. For TCR beta chains, V- and J-gene trimming was later linked to a missense DCLRE1C variant.

In the PCR, 60 Vbeta and 13 Jbeta primers were used. Clones were sequenced by immunoSEQ multiplex PCR, and TCRdb holds only the in-frame ones, with some missing. The table lists around 100,000 clones, around 80% of them singletons, with more than 20% in the top ten. Germline CDR1 and CDR2: SEHNR and FQNEAQ (reference sequence). There are 16 residues in the CDR3. Trimming removed 5 bases from V and 2 bases from J, with 19 bases in between. The sample consisted of PBMCs. The chain couples TRBV7-9 to TRBJ2-7, with D perhaps matching TRBD2 (6 bases). The TCR was taken from a man younger than 40 in good health and CMV-seropositive. CDR3 sequence: CASSAAQRALPYEQYF. The CDR3 nucleotides read TGTGCCAGCAGCGCGGCCCAGCGGGCGCTACCCTACGAGCAGTACTTC.